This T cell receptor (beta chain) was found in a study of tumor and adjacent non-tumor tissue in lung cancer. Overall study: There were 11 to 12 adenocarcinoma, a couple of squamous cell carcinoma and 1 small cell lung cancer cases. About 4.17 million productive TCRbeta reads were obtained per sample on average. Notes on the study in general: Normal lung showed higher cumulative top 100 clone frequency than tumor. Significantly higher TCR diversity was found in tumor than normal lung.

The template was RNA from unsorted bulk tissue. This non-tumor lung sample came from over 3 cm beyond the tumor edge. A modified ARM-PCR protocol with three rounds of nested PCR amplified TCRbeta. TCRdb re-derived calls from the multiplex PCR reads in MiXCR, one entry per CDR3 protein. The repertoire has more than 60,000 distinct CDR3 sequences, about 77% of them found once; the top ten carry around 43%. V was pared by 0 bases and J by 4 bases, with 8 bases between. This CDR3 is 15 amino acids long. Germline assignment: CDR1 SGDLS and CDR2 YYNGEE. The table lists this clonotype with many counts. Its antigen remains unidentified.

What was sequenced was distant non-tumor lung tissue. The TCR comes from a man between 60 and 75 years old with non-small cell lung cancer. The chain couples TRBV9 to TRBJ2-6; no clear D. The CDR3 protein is CASSVEGSGANVLTF. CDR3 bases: TGTGCCAGCAGCGTAGAGGGTTCCGGGGCCAACGTCCTGACTTTC.